This T cell receptor (beta chain) stems from a study of Graves' ophthalmopathy and Graves' hyperthyroidism. This CDR3 spans 16 amino acids. The germline gives CDR1 MGHDK, CDR2 SYGVNS. The V gene end was trimmed by 3 bases and the J gene end by 5 bases; junction bases not matched to a gene: 11. TCR beta CDR3 regions were amplified from RNA transcripts. Investigators did first-round RT-PCR with HTBI primers, then second-round multiplex PCR. In TCRdb, the multiplex PCR reads were re-called with MiXCR into one record per CDR3 protein. This repertoire shows about 740,000 distinct CDR3 sequences, 40% found once; its top ten account for 35% to 55%. This clonotype came up many times. Clinical symptoms, serum thyroxine, TRAb, thyroid ultrasound and orbital computed tomography were relied on for diagnosis. Someone took the PBMCs out of 9.5 to 10 ml of fresh peripheral blood.

Sequencing used peripheral blood. The chain couples TRBV25-1 to TRBJ1-1, with 8 bases lining up with TRBD1. The clonotype comes from an adult man with Graves' ophthalmopathy. The CDR3: CASSESVLTGGTEAFF. CDR3 bases: TGTGCCAGCAGTGAGTCCGTACTTACAGGGGGGACTGAAGCTTTCTTT.